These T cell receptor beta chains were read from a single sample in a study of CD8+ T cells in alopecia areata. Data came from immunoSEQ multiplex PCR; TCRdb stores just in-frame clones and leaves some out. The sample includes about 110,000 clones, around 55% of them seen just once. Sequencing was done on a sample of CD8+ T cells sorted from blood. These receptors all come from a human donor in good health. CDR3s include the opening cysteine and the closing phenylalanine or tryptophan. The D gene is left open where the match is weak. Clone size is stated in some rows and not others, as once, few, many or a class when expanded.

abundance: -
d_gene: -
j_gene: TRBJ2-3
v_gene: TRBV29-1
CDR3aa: CSVFRDATDTQYF
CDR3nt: TGCAGCGTCTTCCGGGACGCCACAGATACGCAGTATTTT

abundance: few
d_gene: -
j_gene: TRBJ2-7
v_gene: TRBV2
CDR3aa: CASSAYLRGQYF
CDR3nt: TGTGCCAGCAGCGCCTACCTGAGGGGGCAGTACTTC

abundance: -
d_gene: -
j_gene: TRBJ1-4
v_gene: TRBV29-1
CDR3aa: CSVDPPGVDEKLFF
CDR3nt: TGCAGCGTTGACCCACCAGGGGTAGATGAAAAACTGTTTTTT

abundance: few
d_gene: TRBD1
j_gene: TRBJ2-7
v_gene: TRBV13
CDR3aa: CASSSKQGQGVYEQYF
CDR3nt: TGTGCCAGCAGCTCAAAACAAGGACAGGGGGTTTACGAGCAGTACTTC

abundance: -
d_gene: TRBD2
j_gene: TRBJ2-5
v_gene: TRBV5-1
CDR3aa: CASSPGTSGETQYF
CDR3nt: TGCGCCAGCAGCCCAGGGACTAGCGGGGAGACCCAGTACTTC

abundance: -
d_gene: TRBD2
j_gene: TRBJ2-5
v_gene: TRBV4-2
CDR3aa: CASSQDPGTSVTVWETQYF
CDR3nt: TGTGCCAGCAGCCAAGATCCCGGGACTAGCGTCACAGTTTGGGAGACCCAGTACTTC

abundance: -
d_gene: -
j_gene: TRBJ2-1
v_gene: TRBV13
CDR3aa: CASSLAGAYNEQFF
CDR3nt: TGTGCCAGCAGCTTAGCGGGGGCCTACAATGAGCAGTTCTTC

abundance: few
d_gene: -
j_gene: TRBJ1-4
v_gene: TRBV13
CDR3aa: CASSPRTEHEKLFF
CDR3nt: TGTGCCAGCAGCCCACGGACAGAACATGAAAAACTGTTTTTT

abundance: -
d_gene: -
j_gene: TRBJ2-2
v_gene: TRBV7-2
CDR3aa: CASSLGTGELFF
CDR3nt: TGTGCCAGCAGCTTAGGCACCGGGGAGCTGTTTTTT

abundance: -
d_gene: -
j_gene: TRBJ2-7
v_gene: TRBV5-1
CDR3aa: CASSLPNGVSSYEQYF
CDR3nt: TGCGCCAGCAGCTTGCCTAACGGGGTTAGCTCCTACGAGCAGTACTTC

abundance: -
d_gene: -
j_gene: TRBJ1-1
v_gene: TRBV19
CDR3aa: CASSTPFPGLNTEAFF
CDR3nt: TGTGCCAGTAGTACCCCTTTTCCGGGCCTGAACACTGAAGCTTTCTTT

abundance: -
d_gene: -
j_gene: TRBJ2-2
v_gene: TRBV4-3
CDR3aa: CASSQLNRGGTGELFF
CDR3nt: TGCGCCAGCAGCCAACTCAACAGGGGGGGCACCGGGGAGCTGTTTTTT

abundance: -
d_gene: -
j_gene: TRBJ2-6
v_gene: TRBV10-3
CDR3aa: CAISDAWANVLTF
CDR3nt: TGTGCCATCAGTGACGCTTGGGCCAACGTCCTGACTTTC

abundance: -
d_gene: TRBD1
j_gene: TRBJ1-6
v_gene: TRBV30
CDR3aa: CAWNGGQGYSPLHF
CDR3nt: TGTGCCTGGAACGGGGGACAGGGGTATTCACCCCTCCACTTT

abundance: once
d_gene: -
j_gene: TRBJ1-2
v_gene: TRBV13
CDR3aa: CASSMIAGGYTF
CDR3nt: TGTGCCAGCAGCATGATAGCCGGGGGCTACACCTTC

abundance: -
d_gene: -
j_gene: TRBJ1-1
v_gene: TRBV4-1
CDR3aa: CASSHLNTEAFF
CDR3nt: TGCGCCAGCAGCCATCTGAACACTGAAGCTTTCTTT

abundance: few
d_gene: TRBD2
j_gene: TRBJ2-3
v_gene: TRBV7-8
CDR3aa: CASSLQESTSGGIHTDTQYF
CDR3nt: TGTGCCAGCAGCTTACAAGAGTCGACTAGCGGGGGGATTCACACAGATACGCAGTATTTT

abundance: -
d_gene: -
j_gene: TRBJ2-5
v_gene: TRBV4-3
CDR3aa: CASSQSIGEETQYF
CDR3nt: TGCGCCAGCAGCCAATCGATTGGGGAGGAGACCCAGTACTTC

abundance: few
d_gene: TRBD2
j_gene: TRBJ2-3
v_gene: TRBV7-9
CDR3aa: CASSYRTSGDTDTQYF
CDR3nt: TGTGCCAGCAGCTACCGGACTAGCGGGGACACAGATACGCAGTATTTT

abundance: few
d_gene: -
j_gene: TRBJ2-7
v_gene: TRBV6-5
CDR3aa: CASSQDSGGEQYF
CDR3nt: TGTGCCAGCAGCCAGGACAGTGGAGGGGAGCAGTACTTC